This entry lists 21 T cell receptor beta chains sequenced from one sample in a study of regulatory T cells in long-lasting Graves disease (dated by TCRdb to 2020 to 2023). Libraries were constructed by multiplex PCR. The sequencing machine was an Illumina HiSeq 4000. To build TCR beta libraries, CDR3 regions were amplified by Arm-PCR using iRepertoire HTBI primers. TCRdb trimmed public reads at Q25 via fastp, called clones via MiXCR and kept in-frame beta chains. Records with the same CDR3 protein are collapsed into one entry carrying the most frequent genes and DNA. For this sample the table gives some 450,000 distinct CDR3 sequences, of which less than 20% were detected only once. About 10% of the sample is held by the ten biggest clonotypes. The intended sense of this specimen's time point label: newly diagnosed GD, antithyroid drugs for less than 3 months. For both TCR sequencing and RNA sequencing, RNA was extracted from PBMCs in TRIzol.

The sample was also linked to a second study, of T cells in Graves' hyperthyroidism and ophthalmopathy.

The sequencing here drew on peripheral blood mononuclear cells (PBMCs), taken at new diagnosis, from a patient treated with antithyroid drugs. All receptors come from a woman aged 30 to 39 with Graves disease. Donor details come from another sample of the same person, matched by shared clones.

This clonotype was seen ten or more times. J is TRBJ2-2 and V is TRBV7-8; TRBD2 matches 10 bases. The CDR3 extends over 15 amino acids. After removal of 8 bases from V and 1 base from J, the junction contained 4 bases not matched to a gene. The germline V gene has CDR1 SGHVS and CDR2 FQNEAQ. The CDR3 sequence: CASGRLAGNTGELFF. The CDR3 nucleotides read TGTGCCAGCGGAAGACTAGCGGGGAACACCGGGGAGCTGTTTTTT.

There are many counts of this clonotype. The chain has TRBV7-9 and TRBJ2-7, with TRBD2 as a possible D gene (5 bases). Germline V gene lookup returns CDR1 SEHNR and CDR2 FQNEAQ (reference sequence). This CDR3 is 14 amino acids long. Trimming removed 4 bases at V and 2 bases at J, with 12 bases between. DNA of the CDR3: TGTGCCAGCAGCTGGCCGAGGGCTCCCTACGAGCAGTACTTC. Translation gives CASSWPRAPYEQYF.

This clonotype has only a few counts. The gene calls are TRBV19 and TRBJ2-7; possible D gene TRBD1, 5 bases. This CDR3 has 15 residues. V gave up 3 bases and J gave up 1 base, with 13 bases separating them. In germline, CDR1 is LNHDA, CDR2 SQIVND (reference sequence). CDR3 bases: TGTGCCAGTAGTATTGGGGCAGGCGCATCCTACGAGCAGTACTTC. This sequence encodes CASSIGAGASYEQYF.

In DNA form, the CDR3 reads TGCAGTGCTAGAGATGCCGGGAAGAATGAAAAACTGTTTTTT. This translates into CSARDAGKNEKLFF. V and J are TRBV20-1 and TRBJ1-4; no reliable D call. V was shortened by 0 bases and J by 5 bases, with 10 bases between the two germline ends. CDR1 and CDR2 (germline): DFQATT, SNEGSKA (reference sequence). The CDR3 is 14 residues long.

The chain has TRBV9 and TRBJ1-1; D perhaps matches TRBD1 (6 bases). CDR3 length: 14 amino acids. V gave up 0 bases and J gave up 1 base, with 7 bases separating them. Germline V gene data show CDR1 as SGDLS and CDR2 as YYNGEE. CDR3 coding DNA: TGTGCCAGCAGCGTAGGGACAGCGAACACTGAAGCTTTCTTT. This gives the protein CASSVGTANTEAFF.

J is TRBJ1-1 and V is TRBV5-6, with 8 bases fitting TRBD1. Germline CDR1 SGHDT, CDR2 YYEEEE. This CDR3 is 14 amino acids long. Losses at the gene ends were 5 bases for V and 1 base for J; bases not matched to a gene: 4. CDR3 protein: CASRPGQGNTEAFF. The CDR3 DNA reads TGTGCCAGCAGGCCCGGACAGGGGAACACTGAAGCTTTCTTT.

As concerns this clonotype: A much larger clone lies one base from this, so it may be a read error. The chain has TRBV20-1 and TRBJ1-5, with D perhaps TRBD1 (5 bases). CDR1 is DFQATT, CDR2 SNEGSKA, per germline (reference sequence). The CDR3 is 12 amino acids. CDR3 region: CSARGGGQPRHF. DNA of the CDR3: TGCAGTGCTAGAGGCGGGGGTCAGCCCCGGCATTTT.

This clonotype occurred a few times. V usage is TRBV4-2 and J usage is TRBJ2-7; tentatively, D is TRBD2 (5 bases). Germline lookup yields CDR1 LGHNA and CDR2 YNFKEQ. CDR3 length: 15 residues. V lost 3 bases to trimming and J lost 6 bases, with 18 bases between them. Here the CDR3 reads CASSQERMEFGEQYF. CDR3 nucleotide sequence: TGTGCCAGCAGCCAGGAGCGGATGGAGTTCGGCGAGCAGTACTTC.

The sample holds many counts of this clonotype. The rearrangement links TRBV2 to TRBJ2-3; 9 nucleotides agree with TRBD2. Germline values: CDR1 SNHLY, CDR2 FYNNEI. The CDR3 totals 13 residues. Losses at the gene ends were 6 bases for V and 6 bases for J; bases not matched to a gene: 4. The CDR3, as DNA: TGTGCCAGCAGGCGGGAGGGCCCCGATACGCAGTATTTT. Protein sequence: CASRREGPDTQYF.

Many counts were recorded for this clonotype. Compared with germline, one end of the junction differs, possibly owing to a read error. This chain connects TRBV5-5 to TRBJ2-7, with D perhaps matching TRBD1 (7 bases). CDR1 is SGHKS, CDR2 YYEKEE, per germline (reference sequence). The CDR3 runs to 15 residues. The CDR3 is CASSQGRAGGGEQYF. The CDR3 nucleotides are TGCGCCAGCAGCCAAGGAAGGGCAGGGGGAGGCGAGCAGTACTTC. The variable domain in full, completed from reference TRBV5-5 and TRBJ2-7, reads DAGVTQSPTHLIKTRGQQVTLRCSPISGHKSVSWYQQVLGQGPQFIFQYYEKEERGRGNFPDRFSARQFPNYSSELNVNALLLGDSALYLCASSQGRAGGGEQYFGPGTRLTVT.

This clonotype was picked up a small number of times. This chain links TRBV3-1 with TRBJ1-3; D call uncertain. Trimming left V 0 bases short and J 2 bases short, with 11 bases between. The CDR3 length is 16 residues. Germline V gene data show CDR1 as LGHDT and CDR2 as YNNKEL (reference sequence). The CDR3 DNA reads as TGTGCCAGCAGCCAAGATGGACTAGAACCTGGAAACACCATATATTTT. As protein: CASSQDGLEPGNTIYF.

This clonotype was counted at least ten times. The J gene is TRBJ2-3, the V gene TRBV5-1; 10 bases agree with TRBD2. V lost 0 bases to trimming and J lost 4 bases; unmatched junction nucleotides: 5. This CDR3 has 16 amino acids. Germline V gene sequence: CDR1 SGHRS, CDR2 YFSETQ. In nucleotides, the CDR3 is TGCGCCAGCAGCTTGGTGGTTAGCGGGAGGTCAGATACGCAGTATTTT. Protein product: CASSLVVSGRSDTQYF.

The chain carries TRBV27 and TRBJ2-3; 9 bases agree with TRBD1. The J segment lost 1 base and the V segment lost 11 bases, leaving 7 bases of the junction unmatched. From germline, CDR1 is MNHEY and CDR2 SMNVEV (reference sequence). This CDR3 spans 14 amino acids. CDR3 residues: CAVSTGGGTDTQYF. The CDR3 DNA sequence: TGTGCCGTCAGCACAGGGGGCGGCACAGATACGCAGTATTTT.

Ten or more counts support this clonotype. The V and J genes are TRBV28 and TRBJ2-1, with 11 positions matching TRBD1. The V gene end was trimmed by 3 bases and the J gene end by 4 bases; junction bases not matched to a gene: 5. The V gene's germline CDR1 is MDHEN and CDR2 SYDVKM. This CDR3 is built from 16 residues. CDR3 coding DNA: TGTGCCAGCAGTTTGTGGGGGGACAGGGGGTACAATGAGCAGTTCTTC. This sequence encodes CASSLWGDRGYNEQFF.

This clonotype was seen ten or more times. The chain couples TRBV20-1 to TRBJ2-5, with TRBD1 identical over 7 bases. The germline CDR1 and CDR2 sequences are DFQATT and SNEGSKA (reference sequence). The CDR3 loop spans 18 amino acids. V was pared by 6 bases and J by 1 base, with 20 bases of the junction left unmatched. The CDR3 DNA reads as TGCAGTGCCTATAATCCTTCCGGGACAGAAAGAGCCCAAGAGACCCAGTACTTC. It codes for CSAYNPSGTERAQETQYF.

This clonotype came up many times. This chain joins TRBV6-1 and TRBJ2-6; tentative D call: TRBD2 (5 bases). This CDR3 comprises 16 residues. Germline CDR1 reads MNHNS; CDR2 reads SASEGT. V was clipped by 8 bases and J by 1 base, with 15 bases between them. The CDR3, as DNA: TGTGCCAGCTCAGGAGGAGGTGCTTCTGGGGCCAACGTCCTGACTTTC. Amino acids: CASSGGGASGANVLTF.

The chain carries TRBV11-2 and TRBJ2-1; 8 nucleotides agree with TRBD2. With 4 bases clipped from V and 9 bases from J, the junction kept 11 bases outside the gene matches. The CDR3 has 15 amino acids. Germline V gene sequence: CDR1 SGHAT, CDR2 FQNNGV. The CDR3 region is CASSSDSGGRLEQFF. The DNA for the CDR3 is TGTGCCAGCAGCTCCGACTCGGGAGGGAGGCTTGAGCAGTTCTTC.

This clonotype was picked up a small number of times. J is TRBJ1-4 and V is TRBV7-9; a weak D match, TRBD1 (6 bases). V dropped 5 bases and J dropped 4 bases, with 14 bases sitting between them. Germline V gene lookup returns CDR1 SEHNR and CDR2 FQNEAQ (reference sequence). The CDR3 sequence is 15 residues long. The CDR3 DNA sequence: TGTGCCAGCAGCCTGTTGACAGGACTTAATGAAAAACTGTTTTTT. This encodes CASSLLTGLNEKLFF.

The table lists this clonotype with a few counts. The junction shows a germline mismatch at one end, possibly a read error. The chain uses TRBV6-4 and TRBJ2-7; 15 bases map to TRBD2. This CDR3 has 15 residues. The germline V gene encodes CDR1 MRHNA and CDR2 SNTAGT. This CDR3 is CASSESGLAGGEQYF. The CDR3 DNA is TGCGCCAGCAGTGAGTCGGGACTAGCGGGAGGCGAGCAGTACTTC.

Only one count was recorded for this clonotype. This CDR3 is CASSESKGASGVDEQFF. DNA for the CDR3: TGCGCCAGCAGTGAGTCGAAAGGGGCTAGCGGAGTGGATGAGCAGTTCTTC. This rearrangement joins TRBV10-1 to TRBJ2-1, with 7 bases aligning to TRBD2. Trimming took 0 bases from V and 8 from J; bases not matched to a gene: 13. This CDR3 comprises 17 residues. Germline-derived CDR1 and CDR2 are WNHNN and SYGVQD (reference sequence).

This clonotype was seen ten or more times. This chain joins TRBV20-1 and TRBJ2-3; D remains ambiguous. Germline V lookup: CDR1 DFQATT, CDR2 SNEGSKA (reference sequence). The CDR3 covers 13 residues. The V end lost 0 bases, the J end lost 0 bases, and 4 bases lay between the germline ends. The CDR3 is CSARDPSTDTQYF. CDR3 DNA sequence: TGCAGTGCTAGAGATCCCAGCACAGATACGCAGTATTTT.